The clone carrying this T cell receptor (beta chain) was detected only once. Germline-derived CDR1 and CDR2 are MGHRA and YSYEKL. The CDR3 contains 15 residues. With 1 base removed from V and 4 bases from J, the gap between germline ends came to 13 bases. This sample was taken from a study of blood T cell repertoires in COVID-19. Study-wide context: T cells, B-cell-depleted T cells, or PBMCs supplied cDNA or gDNA.

Authors' processing steps: Estimates of nucleated cell counts were drawn from the amplification of reference gene primers. Only in-frame clones appear in the TCRdb table, and some are missing; sequencing was by immunoSEQ multiplex PCR. From that table come the V and J calls and clone size; the DNA was used to work out D and trimming. The sample lists 28,000 or so clones, roughly 90% seen once, with about 16% in the top ten. Material for sequencing was peripheral blood. This chain connects TRBV4-1 to TRBJ1-1, with a weak D call TRBD1 (5 bases). The TCR sequence derives from a human donor with active COVID-19. The donor label of this sample is uncertain. CDR3 sequence: CASSQAPRGGTEAFF. CDR3 nucleotides: TGCGCCAGCAGCCAAGCTCCGCGGGGGGGCACTGAAGCTTTCTTT.